A single sample is the source of the 10 T cell receptor beta chains below, sequenced in a study of lymphopenia after photon versus proton radiotherapy. TCRdb keeps only in-frame clones here, not all; method: immunoSEQ multiplex PCR. The sample includes approximately 16,000 clones, more than 75% seen only once; the top ten take under 14%. Sequences were derived from peripheral blood, sampled from a patient treated with proton-based radiotherapy. The receptors shown here come from a man aged 70 or older with pancreatic cancer.

The rearrangement links TRBV7-9 to TRBJ1-4, with unresolved D. The CDR3 sequence is 15 residues long. Germline-derived CDR1 and CDR2 are SEHNR and FQNEAQ (reference sequence). The ends were cut back, 5 bases at V and 8 bases at J, with 18 bases in the middle. CDR3 region: CASSLGGGRKEKLFF. The CDR3 nucleotides read TGTGCCAGCAGCCTAGGAGGAGGGCGGAAAGAAAAACTGTTTTTT.

The count of this clone is one. The chain carries TRBV9 and TRBJ2-3; D is possibly TRBD1 (5 bases). The V end was cut by 1 base, the J end by 4 bases, with 19 bases between. From germline, CDR1 is SGDLS and CDR2 YYNGEE. The CDR3 runs to 17 residues. The CDR3 DNA follows: TGTGCCAGCAGCGTAAACCTGGCCCGGAGCAGGGCAGATACGCAGTATTTT. It is translated as CASSVNLARSRADTQYF.

This chain connects TRBV27 to TRBJ2-1, with no clear D. Per the germline V gene, CDR1 is MNHEY and CDR2 is SMNVEV (reference sequence). Trimming cost V 0 bases and J 6 bases, with 6 bases left between them. This CDR3 has 13 residues. CDR3 sequence reads: CASSLSYVNEQFF. The DNA for the CDR3 is TGTGCCAGCAGTTTATCGTATGTCAATGAGCAGTTCTTC.

The chain links TRBV6-1 to TRBJ2-5; TRBD1 agrees at 10 bases. The junction had 6 bases not matched to a gene; V was cut back by 0 bases and J by 5 bases. From germline, CDR1 is MNHNS and CDR2 SASEGT. The CDR3 is made up of 16 amino acids. CDR3 residues: CASSEAAGQGRETQYF. The CDR3 DNA reads TGTGCCAGCAGTGAAGCTGCGGGACAGGGGCGGGAGACCCAGTACTTC.

The rearrangement joins TRBV29-1 to TRBJ2-3; 8 bases match TRBD1. This CDR3 spans 13 amino acids. Trimming removed 6 bases from V and 2 bases from J; junction bases left unmatched: 4. The germline gives CDR1 SQVTM, CDR2 ANQGSEA. In DNA, the CDR3 is TGCAGCGTCGAGGACAGGGTCACAGATACGCAGTATTTT. Its translation is CSVEDRVTDTQYF.

Comment on this clone: Mismatch with germline at one junction end may stem from a read error. Other DNA sequences of this sample code for an identical CDR3. J is TRBJ1-1 and V is TRBV2; D is unclear. CDR1 and CDR2 from the germline V gene are SNHLY and FYNNEI. This CDR3 contains 15 residues. DNA for the CDR3: TGCGCCAGCAGTGAGTTGGACGAAATGAACACTGAAGCTTTCTTT. Residues: CASSELDEMNTEAFF.

In its sample, this clone was seen a few times. The chain joins TRBV9 to TRBJ1-3; TRBD1 is a possible D gene (5 bases). In germline, CDR1 is SGDLS, CDR2 YYNGEE. The CDR3 is 14 amino acids. The germline V and J ends were trimmed by 6 bases and 4 bases, with 14 bases remaining between them. The CDR3 is CASTGGGSGNTIYF. For the CDR3, the DNA is TGTGCCAGCACCGGGGGGGGGAGCGGAAACACCATATATTTT.

The CDR3 protein is CASSLGLVYEQYF. CDR3 bases: TGTGCCAGCAGCTTGGGACTCGTATACGAGCAGTACTTC. The chain uses TRBV7-2 and TRBJ2-7; perhaps TRBD2 as D (6 bases). Germline V gives CDR1 SGHTA, CDR2 FQGNSA. CDR3 size: 13 residues. Between the trimmed V and J ends, which lost 3 bases and 4 bases, there was a span of 10 bases.

This clone showed up just a few times. The chain joins TRBV10-2 to TRBJ1-2; no clear D. Germline CDR1 WSHSY, CDR2 SAAADI. This CDR3 is 15 amino acids long. Trimming removed 6 bases from V and 4 bases from J, with 18 bases in between. In DNA form, the CDR3 reads TGCGCCAGCAGCGCAACGCTGGTCTGGGGCTATGGCTACACCTTC. This encodes CASSATLVWGYGYTF.

The chain joins TRBV5-1 to TRBJ1-4, with 10 bases identical to TRBD1. CDR3 size: 14 residues. CDR1 and CDR2 (germline): SGHRS, YFSETQ. J was trimmed by 8 bases and V by 4 bases; bases with no gene match: 5. The CDR3: CASSRTGGEEKLFF. DNA for the CDR3: TGCGCCAGCAGCCGGACAGGGGGAGAGGAAAAACTGTTTTTT.